This T cell receptor beta chain was profiled in a study of neoadjuvant anti-PD-1 for oral cavity cancer. Profiled with immunoSEQ multiplex PCR; TCRdb holds only in-frame clones, not every one. The sample contains 60,000 to 80,000 clones, 79% of which appear only once. There are 11 residues in the CDR3. The germline CDR1 and CDR2 sequences are SQVTM and ANQGSEA. Trimming took 6 bases from V and 6 from J, leaving 11 bases between them. This clonotype originated in a person between 35 and 79 years old with oral cavity squamous cell carcinoma. Sequencing used PBMCs, obtained before nivolumab (anti-PD-1) treatment. The chain links TRBV29-1 to TRBJ1-1, with TRBD1 as a possible D gene (6 bases). The chain's CDR3 is CSVPGVAEAFF. The CDR3 region has the DNA TGCAGCGTCCCAGGGGTCGCTGAAGCTTTCTTT.